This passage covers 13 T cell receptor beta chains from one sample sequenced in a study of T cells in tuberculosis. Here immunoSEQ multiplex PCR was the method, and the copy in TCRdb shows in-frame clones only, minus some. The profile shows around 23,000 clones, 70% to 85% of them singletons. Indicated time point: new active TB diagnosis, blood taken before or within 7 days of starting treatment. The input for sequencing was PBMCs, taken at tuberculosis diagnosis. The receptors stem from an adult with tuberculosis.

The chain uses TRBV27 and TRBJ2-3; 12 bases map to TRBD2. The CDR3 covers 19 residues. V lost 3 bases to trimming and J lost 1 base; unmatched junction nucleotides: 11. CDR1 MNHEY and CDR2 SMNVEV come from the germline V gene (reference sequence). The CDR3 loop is CASSFSPSGRVWGTDTQYF. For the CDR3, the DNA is TGTGCCAGCAGTTTTTCGCCTAGCGGGAGGGTTTGGGGCACAGATACGCAGTATTTT.

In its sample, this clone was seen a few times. DNA of the CDR3: TGTGCCAGTAGTGTAGCGGGATCCTCCTACGAGCAGTACTTC. Amino acids: CASSVAGSSYEQYF. V and J are TRBV19 and TRBJ2-7, with 8 positions matching TRBD2. Trimming cost V 5 bases and J 0 bases; bases outside gene matches: 3. Germline loops: CDR1 LNHDA, CDR2 SQIVND (reference sequence). The CDR3 consists of 14 residues.

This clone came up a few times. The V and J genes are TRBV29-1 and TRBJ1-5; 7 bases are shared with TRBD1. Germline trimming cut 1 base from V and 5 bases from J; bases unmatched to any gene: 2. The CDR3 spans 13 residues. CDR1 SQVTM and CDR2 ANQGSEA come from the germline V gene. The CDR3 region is CSVEVTGDQPQHF. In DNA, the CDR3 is TGCAGCGTTGAAGTTACAGGGGATCAGCCCCAGCATTTT.

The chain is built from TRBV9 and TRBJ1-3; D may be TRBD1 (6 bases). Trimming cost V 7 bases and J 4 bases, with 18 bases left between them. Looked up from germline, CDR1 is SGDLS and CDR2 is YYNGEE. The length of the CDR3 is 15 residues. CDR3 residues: CASAEGQGPGNTIYF. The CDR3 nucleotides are TGTGCCAGCGCCGAGGGGCAGGGGCCAGGAAACACCATATATTTT.

In DNA form, the CDR3 reads TGTGCCAGCAGCTTAACCCCTAGCGGGAGGACCACAGATACGCAGTATTTT. The encoded protein is CASSLTPSGRTTDTQYF. This chain connects TRBV7-3 to TRBJ2-3; 11 bases are a match to TRBD2. Germline values: CDR1 SGHTA, CDR2 FQGTGA. The CDR3 has 17 residues. Germline trimming cut 0 bases from V and 2 bases from J; bases unmatched to any gene: 4.

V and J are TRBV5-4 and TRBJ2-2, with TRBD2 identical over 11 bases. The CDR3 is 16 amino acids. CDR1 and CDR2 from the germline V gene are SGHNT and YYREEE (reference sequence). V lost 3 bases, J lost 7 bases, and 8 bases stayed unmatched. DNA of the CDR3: TGTGCCAGCAGCTGGGGTAGCGGGGGGGCGAACGGGGAGCTGTTTTTT. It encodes CASSWGSGGANGELFF.

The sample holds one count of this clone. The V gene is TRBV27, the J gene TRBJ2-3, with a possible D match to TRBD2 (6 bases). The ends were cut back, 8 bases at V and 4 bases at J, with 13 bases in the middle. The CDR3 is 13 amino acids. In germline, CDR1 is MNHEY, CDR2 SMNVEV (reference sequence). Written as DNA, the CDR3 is TGTGCCAGCTGGGACTCTCCCGCAGATACGCAGTATTTT. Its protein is CASWDSPADTQYF.

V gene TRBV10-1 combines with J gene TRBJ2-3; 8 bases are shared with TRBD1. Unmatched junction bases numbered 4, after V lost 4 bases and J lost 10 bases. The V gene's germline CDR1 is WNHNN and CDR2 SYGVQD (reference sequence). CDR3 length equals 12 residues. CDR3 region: CASSADRVAQYF. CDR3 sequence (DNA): TGCGCCAGCAGTGCGGACAGGGTGGCGCAGTATTTT.

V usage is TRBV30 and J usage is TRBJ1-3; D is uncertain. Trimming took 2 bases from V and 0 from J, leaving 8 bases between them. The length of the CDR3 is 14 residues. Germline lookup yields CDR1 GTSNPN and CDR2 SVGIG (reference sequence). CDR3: CAWSPGASGNTIYF. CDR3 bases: TGTGCCTGGAGTCCAGGTGCCTCTGGAAACACCATATATTTT.

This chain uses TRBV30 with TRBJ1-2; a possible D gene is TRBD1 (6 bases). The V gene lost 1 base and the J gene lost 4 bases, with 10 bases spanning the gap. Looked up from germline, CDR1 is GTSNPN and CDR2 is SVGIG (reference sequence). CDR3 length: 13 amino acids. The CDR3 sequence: CAWSEDSPYGYTF. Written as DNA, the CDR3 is TGTGCCTGGAGTGAGGACAGTCCCTATGGCTACACCTTC.

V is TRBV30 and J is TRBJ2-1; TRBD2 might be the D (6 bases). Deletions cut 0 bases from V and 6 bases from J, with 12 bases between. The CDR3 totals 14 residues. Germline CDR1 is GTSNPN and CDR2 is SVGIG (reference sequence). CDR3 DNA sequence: TGTGCCTGGAGTGTACGCGGGGCCTTCAATGAGCAGTTCTTC. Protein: CAWSVRGAFNEQFF.

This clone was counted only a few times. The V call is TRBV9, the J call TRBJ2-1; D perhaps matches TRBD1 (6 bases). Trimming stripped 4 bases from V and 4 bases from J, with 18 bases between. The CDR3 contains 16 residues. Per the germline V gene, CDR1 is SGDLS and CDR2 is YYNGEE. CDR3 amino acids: CASSLRGTVTYNEQFF. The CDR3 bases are TGTGCCAGCAGCCTAAGGGGGACGGTGACTTACAATGAGCAGTTCTTC.

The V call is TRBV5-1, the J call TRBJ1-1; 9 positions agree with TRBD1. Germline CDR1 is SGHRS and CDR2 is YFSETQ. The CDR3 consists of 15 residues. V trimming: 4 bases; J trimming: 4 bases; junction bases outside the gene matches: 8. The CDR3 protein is CASSSQPGQGTEAFF. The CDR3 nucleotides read TGCGCCAGCAGCAGCCAACCGGGACAGGGCACTGAAGCTTTCTTT.